The 13 T cell receptor beta chains presented below share a single source sample, sequenced in a study of Graves' ophthalmopathy and Graves' hyperthyroidism. RNA transcripts were the template, and TCR beta CDR3 regions were amplified from them. RT-PCR in the first round used HTBI primers; a second-round multiplex PCR followed. TCRdb called the multiplex PCR reads again in MiXCR, with one record for every CDR3 protein. The sample consists of under 350,000 distinct CDR3 sequences, 15% to 20% of them appearing once. The sample comprised peripheral blood. All receptors come from an adult man with Graves' ophthalmopathy.

This clonotype was recorded at least ten times. The J gene is TRBJ2-7, the V gene TRBV27; D gene uncertain. There are 11 residues in the CDR3. Between the trimmed V and J ends, which lost 6 bases and 0 bases, there was a span of 3 bases. Germline assignment: CDR1 MNHEY and CDR2 SMNVEV (reference sequence). CDR3 region: CASRTSYEQYF. In nucleotides, the CDR3 is TGTGCCAGCAGGACCTCCTACGAGCAGTACTTC.

In its sample, this clonotype was seen many times. This chain's CDR3 is CASRSGGSDNSPLHF. DNA of the CDR3: TGTGCCAGCAGGTCGGGGGGTTCGGATAATTCACCCCTCCACTTT. The chain has TRBV7-8 and TRBJ1-6; tentative D call: TRBD1 (5 bases). Germline lookup yields CDR1 SGHVS and CDR2 FQNEAQ. Trimming cost V 6 bases and J 5 bases, with 14 bases left between them. The CDR3 totals 15 residues.

This clonotype has ten or more counts. J is TRBJ1-2 and V is TRBV7-9, with TRBD1 matching over 7 bases. This CDR3 region has 14 residues. In germline, CDR1 is SEHNR, CDR2 FQNEAQ (reference sequence). V was pared by 4 bases and J by 4 bases, with 6 bases of the junction left unmatched. CDR3 amino acids: CASSSGQAFYGYTF. The CDR3 DNA sequence: TGTGCCAGCAGCTCCGGACAGGCATTCTATGGCTACACCTTC.

This clonotype was detected many times. The chain carries TRBV19 and TRBJ1-5; D remains unclear. The germline CDR1 and CDR2 sequences are LNHDA and SQIVND (reference sequence). The CDR3 spans 14 residues. V was clipped by 5 bases and J by 3 bases, with 11 bases between them. The chain's CDR3 is CASSLARLNQPQHF. The DNA for the CDR3 is TGTGCCAGTAGTTTGGCAAGGCTCAATCAGCCCCAGCATTTT.

The J gene is TRBJ2-7, the V gene TRBV15; tentative D call: TRBD2 (6 bases). The germline CDR1 and CDR2 sequences are LNHNV and YYDKDF (reference sequence). Between the trimmed V and J ends, which lost 1 base and 5 bases, there was a span of 9 bases. The CDR3 is made up of 13 amino acids. The CDR3 sequence is CATSRGRGNEQYF. The CDR3 DNA follows: TGTGCCACCAGCAGAGGGAGGGGAAACGAGCAGTACTTC.

The chain employs TRBV6-1 and TRBJ1-2; 10 bases agree with TRBD1. Trimming removed 3 bases from V and 5 bases from J; junction bases left unmatched: 9. The germline V gene has CDR1 MNHNS and CDR2 SASEGT. This CDR3 contains 16 residues. In nucleotides, the CDR3 is TGTGCCAGCAGTGAGCTGGGGACAGGGGCTTGGTATGGCTACACCTTC. Its protein product is CASSELGTGAWYGYTF.

This clonotype appeared many times. J is TRBJ1-2 and V is TRBV12-3 or TRBV12-4, with 10 bases identical to TRBD1. V lost 5 bases, J lost 4 bases, and 7 bases stayed unmatched. The CDR3 covers 15 residues. The DNA of the CDR3 is TGTGCCAGCAGTAAGGACAGGGGGATGGTCTATGGCTACACCTTC. Residues: CASSKDRGMVYGYTF.

This clonotype was seen ten or more times. The chain combines TRBV6-2 or TRBV6-3 with TRBJ2-3, with 7 bases that match TRBD2. The germline CDR1 and CDR2 sequences are MNHEY and SVGEGT. V gave up 8 bases and J gave up 4 bases; unmatched junction bases: 6. The CDR3 is 13 residues long. CDR3 coding DNA: TGTGCCAGCGGCGGGAGTCGCTCAGATACGCAGTATTTT. Its protein product is CASGGSRSDTQYF.

This clonotype was recorded at least ten times. The chain links TRBV11-2 to TRBJ2-7, with 7 bases that match TRBD1. The CDR3 runs to 14 residues. Looked up from germline, CDR1 is SGHAT and CDR2 is FQNNGV. J was trimmed by 3 bases and V by 7 bases; bases with no gene match: 9. The CDR3 region has the DNA TGTGCCAGCACCCCCGGGACAGAAAACTACGAGCAGTACTTC. Translated, it gives CASTPGTENYEQYF.

This clonotype has at least ten counts. This chain links TRBV5-1 with TRBJ1-2, with unresolved D. V lost 7 bases, J lost 2 bases, and 18 bases lay in between. The CDR3 sequence is 15 residues long. Germline CDR1 and CDR2: SGHRS and YFSETQ. The CDR3 DNA is TGCGCCAGCGCCCCTGTAGGTTGGCAGAACTATGGCTACACCTTC. As protein: CASAPVGWQNYGYTF.

This clonotype has ten or more counts. The chain has TRBV6-2 or TRBV6-3 and TRBJ1-5; 7 bases align to TRBD1. The CDR3 length is 15 residues. Germline loops: CDR1 MNHEY, CDR2 SVGEGT. Trimming at V came to 9 bases and at J to 0 bases, leaving 8 bases not matched to a gene. The CDR3 protein is CASSKGQYSNQPQHF. The CDR3 DNA reads as TGTGCCAGTTCCAAGGGACAGTATAGCAATCAGCCCCAGCATTTT.

The table lists this clonotype with many counts. The chain carries TRBV11-2 and TRBJ2-7; D gene ambiguous. Germline loops: CDR1 SGHAT, CDR2 FQNNGV. Trimming left V 0 bases short and J 9 bases short, with 9 bases between. The CDR3 is 12 amino acids. CDR3 in DNA: TGTGCCAGCAGCTTAGATGACCGGCGGCAGTACTTC. Protein: CASSLDDRRQYF.

V gene TRBV19 combines with J gene TRBJ1-2, with D tentatively TRBD1 (5 bases). Per germline, CDR1 LNHDA and CDR2 SQIVND (reference sequence). Deletions cut 5 bases from V and 4 bases from J, with 14 bases between. The CDR3 runs to 14 residues. The CDR3 here is CASSHTTEGYGYTF. The CDR3 nucleotides read TGTGCCAGTAGTCACACGACAGAGGGCTATGGCTACACCTTC.